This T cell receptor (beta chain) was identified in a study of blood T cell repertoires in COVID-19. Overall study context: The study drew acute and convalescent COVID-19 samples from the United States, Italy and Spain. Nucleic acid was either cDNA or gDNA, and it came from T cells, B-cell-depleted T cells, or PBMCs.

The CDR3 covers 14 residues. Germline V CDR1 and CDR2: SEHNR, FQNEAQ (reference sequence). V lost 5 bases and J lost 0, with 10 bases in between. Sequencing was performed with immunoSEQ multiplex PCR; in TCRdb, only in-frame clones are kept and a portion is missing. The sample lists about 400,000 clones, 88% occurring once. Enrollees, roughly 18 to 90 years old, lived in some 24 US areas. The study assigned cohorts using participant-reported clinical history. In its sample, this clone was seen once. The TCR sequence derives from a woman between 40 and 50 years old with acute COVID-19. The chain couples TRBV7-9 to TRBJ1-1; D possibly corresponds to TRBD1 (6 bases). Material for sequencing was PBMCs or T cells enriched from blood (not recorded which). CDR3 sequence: CASSGQLLNTEAFF. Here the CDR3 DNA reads TGTGCCAGCAGCGGACAGTTACTGAACACTGAAGCTTTCTTT.